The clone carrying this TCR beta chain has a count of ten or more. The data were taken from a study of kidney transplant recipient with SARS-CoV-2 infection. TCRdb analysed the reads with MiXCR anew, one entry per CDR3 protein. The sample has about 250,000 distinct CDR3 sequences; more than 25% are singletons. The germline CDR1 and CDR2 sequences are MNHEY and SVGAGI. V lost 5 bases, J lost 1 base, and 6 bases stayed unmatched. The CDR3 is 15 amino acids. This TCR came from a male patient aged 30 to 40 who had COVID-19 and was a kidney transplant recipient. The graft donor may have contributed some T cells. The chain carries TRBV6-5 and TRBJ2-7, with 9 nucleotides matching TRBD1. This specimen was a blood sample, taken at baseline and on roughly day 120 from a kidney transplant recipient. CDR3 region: CASSVVGQGSYEQYF. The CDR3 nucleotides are TGTGCCAGCAGTGTTGTGGGACAGGGTTCCTACGAGCAGTACTTC.